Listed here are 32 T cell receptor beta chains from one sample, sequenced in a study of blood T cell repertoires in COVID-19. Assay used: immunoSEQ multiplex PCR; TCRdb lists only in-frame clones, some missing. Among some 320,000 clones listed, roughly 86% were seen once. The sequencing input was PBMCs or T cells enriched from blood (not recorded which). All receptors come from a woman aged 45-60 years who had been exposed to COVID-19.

In DNA, the CDR3 is TGTGCCAGCAGCCCCTTCACTCGGAGCAATCAGCCCCAGCATTTT. Translation: CASSPFTRSNQPQHF. The gene calls are TRBV6-5 and TRBJ1-5; D remains unclear. V lost 6 bases, J lost 1 base, and 13 bases lay in between. Germline CDR1 MNHEY, CDR2 SVGAGI. This CDR3 contains 15 residues.

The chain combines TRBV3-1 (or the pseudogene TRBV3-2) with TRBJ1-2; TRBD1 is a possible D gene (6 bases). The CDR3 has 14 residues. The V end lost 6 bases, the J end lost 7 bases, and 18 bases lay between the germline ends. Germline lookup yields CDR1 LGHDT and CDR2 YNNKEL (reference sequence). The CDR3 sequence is CASRYRGGEGGYTF. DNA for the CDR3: TGTGCCAGCAGGTACCGAGGGGGAGAGGGTGGCTACACCTTC.

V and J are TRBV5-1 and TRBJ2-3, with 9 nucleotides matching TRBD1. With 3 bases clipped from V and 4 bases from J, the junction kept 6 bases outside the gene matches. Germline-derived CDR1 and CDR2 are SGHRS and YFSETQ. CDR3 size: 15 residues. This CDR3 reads CASSSRTGEADTQYF. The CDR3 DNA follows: TGCGCCAGCAGCTCGCGGACAGGGGAAGCAGATACGCAGTATTTT.

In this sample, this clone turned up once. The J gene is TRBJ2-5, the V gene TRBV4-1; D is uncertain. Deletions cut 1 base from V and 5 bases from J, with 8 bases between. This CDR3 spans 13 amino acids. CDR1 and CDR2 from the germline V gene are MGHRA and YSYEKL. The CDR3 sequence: CASSQAVAETQYF. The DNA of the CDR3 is TGCGCCAGCAGCCAAGCGGTTGCGGAGACCCAGTACTTC.

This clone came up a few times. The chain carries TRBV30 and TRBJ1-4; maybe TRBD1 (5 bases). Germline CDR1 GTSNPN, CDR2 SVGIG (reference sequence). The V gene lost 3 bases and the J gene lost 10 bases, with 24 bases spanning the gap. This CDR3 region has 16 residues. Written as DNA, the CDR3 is TGTGCCTGGAGCGTAGGGTTTAGTACAGGCCAGAGAAAACTGTTTTTT. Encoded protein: CAWSVGFSTGQRKLFF. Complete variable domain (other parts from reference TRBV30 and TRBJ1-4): SQTIHQWPATLVQPVGSPLSLECTVEGTSNPNLYWYRQAAGRGLQLLFYSVGIGQISSEVPQNLSASRPQDRQFILSSKKLLLSDSGFYLCAWSVGFSTGQRKLFFGSGTQLSVL.

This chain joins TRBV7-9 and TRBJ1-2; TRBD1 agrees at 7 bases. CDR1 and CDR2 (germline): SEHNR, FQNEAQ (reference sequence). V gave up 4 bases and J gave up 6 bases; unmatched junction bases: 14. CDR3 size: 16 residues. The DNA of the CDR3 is TGTGCCAGCAGCTCAAGGGGGCCGGGGGAGGTACATGGCTACACCTTC. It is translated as CASSSRGPGEVHGYTF.

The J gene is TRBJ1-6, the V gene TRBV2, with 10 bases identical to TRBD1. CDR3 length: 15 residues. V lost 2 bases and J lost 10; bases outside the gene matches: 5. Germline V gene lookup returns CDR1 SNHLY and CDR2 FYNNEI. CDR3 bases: TGTGCCAGCAGTGAAAAGACAGGGGGCGCCTCACCCCTCCACTTT. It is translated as CASSEKTGGASPLHF.

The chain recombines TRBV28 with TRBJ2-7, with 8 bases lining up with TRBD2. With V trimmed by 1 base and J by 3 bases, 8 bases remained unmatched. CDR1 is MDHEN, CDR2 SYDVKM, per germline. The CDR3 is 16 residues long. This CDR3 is CASSLSGGGRYYEQYF. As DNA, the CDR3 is TGTGCCAGCAGTTTATCGGGCGGGGGGCGGTACTACGAGCAGTACTTC. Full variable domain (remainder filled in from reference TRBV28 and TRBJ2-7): DVKVTQSSRYLVKRTGEKVFLECVQDMDHENMFWYRQDPGLGLRLIYFSYDVKMKEKGDIPEGYSVSREKKERFSLILESASTNQTSMYLCASSLSGGGRYYEQYFGPGTRLTVT.

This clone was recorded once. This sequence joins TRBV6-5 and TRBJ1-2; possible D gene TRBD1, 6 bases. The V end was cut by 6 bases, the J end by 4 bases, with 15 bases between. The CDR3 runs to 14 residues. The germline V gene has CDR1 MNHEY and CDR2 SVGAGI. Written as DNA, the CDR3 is TGTGCCAGCAGGGAGGACAGAATTAGCTATGGCTACACCTTC. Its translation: CASREDRISYGYTF.

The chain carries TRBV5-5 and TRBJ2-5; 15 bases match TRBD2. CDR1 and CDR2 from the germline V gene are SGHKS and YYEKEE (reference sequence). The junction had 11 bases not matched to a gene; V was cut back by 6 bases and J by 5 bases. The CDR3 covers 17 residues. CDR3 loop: CASTIWTSGGARETQYF. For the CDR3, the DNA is TGTGCCAGCACCATCTGGACTAGCGGGGGGGCCAGGGAGACCCAGTACTTC.

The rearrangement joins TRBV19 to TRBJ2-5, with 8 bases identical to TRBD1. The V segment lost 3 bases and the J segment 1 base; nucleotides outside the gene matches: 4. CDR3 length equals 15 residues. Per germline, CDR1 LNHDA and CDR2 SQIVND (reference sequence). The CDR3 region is CASSIATGAQETQYF. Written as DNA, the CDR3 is TGTGCCAGTAGTATTGCGACAGGGGCCCAAGAGACCCAGTACTTC.

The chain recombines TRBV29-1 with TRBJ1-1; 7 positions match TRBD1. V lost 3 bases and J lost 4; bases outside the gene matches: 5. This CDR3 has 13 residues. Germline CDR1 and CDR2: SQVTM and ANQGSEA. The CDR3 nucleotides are TGCAGCGTTGATGGCGACAGGGTCACTGAAGCTTTCTTT. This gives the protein CSVDGDRVTEAFF.

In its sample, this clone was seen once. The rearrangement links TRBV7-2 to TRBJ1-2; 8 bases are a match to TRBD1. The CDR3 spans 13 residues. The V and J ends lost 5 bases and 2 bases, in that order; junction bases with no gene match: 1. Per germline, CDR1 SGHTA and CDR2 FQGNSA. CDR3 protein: CASSNRGNYGYTF. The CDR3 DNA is TGTGCCAGCAGCAACAGGGGGAACTATGGCTACACCTTC.

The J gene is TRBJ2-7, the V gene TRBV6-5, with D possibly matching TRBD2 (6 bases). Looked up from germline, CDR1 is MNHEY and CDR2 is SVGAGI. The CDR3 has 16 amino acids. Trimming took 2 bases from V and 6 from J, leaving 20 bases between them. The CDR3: CASSYQTGTGLSEQYF. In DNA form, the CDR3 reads TGTGCCAGCAGTTACCAAACCGGGACTGGCCTCTCCGAGCAGTACTTC.

Here the CDR3 DNA reads TGCGCCAGCAGCTCGGACTCGACCTACGAGCAGTACTTC. Amino acid sequence: CASSSDSTYEQYF. V gene TRBV5-1 combines with J gene TRBJ2-7; maybe TRBD2 (5 bases). This CDR3 is built from 13 residues. Germline CDR1 SGHRS, CDR2 YFSETQ. Trimming pared 3 bases from V and 2 bases from J, leaving 9 bases between.

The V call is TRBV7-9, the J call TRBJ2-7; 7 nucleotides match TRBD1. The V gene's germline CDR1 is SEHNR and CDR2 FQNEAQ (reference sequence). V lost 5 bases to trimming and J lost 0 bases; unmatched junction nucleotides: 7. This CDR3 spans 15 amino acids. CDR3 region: CASSTTGNSSYEQYF. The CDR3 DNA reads TGTGCCAGCAGCACGACAGGGAACAGCTCCTACGAGCAGTACTTC.

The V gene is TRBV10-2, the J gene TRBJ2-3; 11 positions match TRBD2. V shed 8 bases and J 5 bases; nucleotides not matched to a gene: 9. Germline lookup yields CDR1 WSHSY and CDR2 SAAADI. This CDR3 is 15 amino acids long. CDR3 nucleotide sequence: TGCGCCAGCGGGTATAGCGGGGGGGCGAAAGATACGCAGTATTTT. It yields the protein CASGYSGGAKDTQYF.

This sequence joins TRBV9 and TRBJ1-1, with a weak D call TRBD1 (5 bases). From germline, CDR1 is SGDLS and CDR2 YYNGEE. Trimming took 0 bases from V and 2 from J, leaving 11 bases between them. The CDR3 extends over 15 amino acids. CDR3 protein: CASSVGSWTNTEAFF. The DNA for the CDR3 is TGTGCCAGCAGCGTAGGTTCTTGGACAAACACTGAAGCTTTCTTT.

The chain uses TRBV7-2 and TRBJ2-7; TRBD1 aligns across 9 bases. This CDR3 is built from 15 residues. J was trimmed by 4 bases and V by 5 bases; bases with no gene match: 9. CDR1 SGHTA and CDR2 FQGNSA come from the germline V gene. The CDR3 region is CASSPDGTGLYEQYF. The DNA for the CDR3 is TGTGCCAGCAGCCCCGATGGGACAGGGTTGTACGAGCAGTACTTC.

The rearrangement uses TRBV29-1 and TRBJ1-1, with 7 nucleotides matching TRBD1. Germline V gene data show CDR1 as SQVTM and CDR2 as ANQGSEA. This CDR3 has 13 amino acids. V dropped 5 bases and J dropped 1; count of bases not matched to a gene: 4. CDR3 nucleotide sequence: TGCAGCGTTCAGGGACAGACGAACACTGAAGCTTTCTTT. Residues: CSVQGQTNTEAFF. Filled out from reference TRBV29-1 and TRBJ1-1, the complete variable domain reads SAVISQKPSRDICQRGTSLTIQCQVDSQVTMMFWYRQQPGQSLTLIATANQGSEATYESGFVIDKFPISRPNLTFSTLTVSNMSPEDSSIYLCSVQGQTNTEAFFGQGTRLTVV.

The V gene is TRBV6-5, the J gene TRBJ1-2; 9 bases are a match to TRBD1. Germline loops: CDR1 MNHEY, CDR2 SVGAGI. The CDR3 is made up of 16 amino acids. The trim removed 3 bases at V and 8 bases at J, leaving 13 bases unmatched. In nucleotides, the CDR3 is TGTGCCAGCAGTTATGGCTCCGGGACAGGGTCTGGAGGCTACACCTTC. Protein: CASSYGSGTGSGGYTF.

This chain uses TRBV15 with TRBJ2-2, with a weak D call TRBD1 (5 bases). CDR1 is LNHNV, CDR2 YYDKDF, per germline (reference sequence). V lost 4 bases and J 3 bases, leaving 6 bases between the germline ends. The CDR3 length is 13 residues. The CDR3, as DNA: TGTGCCACCAGCACAGGGTACACCGGGGAGCTGTTTTTT. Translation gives CATSTGYTGELFF.

CDR3 nucleotide sequence: TGTGCCACCAGCAGAGATTTAGCCCGGACAGGGCCCTACGAGCAGTACTTC. This encodes CATSRDLARTGPYEQYF. This chain links TRBV15 with TRBJ2-7, with TRBD1 identical over 8 bases. V dropped 0 bases and J dropped 2; count of bases not matched to a gene: 9. CDR3 length: 17 residues. The V gene's germline CDR1 is LNHNV and CDR2 YYDKDF (reference sequence).

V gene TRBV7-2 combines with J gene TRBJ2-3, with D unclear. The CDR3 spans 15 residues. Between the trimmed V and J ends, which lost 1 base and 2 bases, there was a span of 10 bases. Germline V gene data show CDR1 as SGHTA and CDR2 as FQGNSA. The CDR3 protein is CASSLVAVITDTQYF. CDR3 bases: TGTGCCAGCAGCTTAGTTGCGGTTATCACAGATACGCAGTATTTT.

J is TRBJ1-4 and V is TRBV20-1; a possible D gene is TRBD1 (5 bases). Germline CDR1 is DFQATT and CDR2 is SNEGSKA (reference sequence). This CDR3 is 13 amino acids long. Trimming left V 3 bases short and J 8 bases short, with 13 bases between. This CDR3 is CSASAGYGEKLFF. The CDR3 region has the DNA TGCAGTGCTAGTGCAGGGTACGGGGAAAAACTGTTTTTT.

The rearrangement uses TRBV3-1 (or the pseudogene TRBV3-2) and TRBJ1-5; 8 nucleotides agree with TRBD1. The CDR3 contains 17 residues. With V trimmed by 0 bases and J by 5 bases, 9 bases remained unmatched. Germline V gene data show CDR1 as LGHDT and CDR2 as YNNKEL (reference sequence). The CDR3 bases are TGTGCCAGCAGCCAAGACGCAACAGGGGGACAGCATCAGCCCCAGCATTTT. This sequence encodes CASSQDATGGQHQPQHF.

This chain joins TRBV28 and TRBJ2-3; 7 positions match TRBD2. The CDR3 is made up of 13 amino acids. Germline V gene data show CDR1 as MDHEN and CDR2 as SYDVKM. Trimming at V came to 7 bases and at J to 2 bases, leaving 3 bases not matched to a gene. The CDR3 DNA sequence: TGTGCCAGCAATCGGGGGGTCACAGATACGCAGTATTTT. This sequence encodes CASNRGVTDTQYF.

CDR3 in amino acids: CASSRAGGRDQPQHF. CDR3 in DNA: TGTGCCAGCAGCCGAGCAGGGGGTCGGGATCAGCCCCAGCATTTT. This chain connects TRBV3-1 (or the pseudogene TRBV3-2) to TRBJ1-5; 7 bases fit TRBD1. Germline CDR1 and CDR2: LGHDT and YNNKEL (reference sequence). Trimming took 4 bases from V and 5 from J; bases not matched to a gene: 8. The length of the CDR3 is 15 residues.

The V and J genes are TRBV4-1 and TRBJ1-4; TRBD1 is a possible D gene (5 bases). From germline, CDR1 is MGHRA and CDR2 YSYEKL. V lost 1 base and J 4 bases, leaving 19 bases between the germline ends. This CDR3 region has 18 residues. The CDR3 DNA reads TGCGCCAGCAGCCAAGCTTTTATTGCCTCGGGGGGTAATGAAAAACTGTTTTTT. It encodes CASSQAFIASGGNEKLFF.

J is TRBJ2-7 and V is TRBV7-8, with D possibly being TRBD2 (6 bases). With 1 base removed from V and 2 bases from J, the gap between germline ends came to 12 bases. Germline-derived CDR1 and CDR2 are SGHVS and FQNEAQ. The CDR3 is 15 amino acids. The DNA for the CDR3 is TGTGCCAGCAGCTTAGGTCGGGGGACGACCTACGAGCAGTACTTC. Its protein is CASSLGRGTTYEQYF.

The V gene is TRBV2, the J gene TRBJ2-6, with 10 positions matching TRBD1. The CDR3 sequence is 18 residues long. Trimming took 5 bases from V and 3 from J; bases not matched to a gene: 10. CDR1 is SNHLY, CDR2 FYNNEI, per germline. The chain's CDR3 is CASSKLGQGGGGANVLTF. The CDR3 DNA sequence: TGTGCCAGCAGTAAACTTGGACAGGGGGGAGGTGGGGCCAACGTCCTGACTTTC.

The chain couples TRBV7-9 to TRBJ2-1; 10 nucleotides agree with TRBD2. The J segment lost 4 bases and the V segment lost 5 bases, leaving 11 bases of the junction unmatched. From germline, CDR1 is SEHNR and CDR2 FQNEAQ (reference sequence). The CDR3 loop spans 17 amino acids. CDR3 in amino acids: CASSPHSGGLLYNEQFF. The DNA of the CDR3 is TGTGCCAGCAGCCCCCATAGCGGGGGGCTACTATACAATGAGCAGTTCTTC.